The rows below give T cell receptor beta chains drawn from one sample of a study of technical replicates of blood from a handful of donors. Libraries were prepared by immunoSEQ multiplex PCR; TCRdb keeps only in-frame clonotypes and omits some of them. This table holds more than 75,000 clones, 86% found once. The sequencing input was PBMCs. All receptors come from a human donor in good health. Some clones in this sample may be carry-over from other donors' samples. CDR3s include the opening cysteine and the closing phenylalanine or tryptophan. D genes are given only for firm matches.

v_call: TRBV7-9; j_call: TRBJ2-6; d_call: TRBD1; cdr3_aa: CASSLQGTGANVLTF; cdr3_nt: TGTGCCAGCAGCCTACAGGGGACTGGGGCCAACGTCCTGACTTTC
v_call: TRBV11-3; j_call: TRBJ2-5; d_call: TRBD1; cdr3_aa: CASSSPQGMGETQYF; cdr3_nt: TGTGCCAGCAGCTCTCCACAGGGGATGGGAGAGACCCAGTACTTC
v_call: TRBV25-1; j_call: TRBJ2-1; d_call: -; cdr3_aa: CASRFTGAGFSEQFF; cdr3_nt: TGTGCCAGCAGATTTACAGGGGCGGGGTTTAGTGAGCAGTTCTTC
v_call: TRBV7-7; j_call: TRBJ2-2; d_call: TRBD2; cdr3_aa: CASSLGASGSRTGELFF; cdr3_nt: TGTGCCAGCAGCTTAGGAGCTAGCGGGAGCAGGACCGGGGAGCTGTTTTTT
v_call: TRBV27; j_call: TRBJ2-7; d_call: TRBD1; cdr3_aa: CASTTQGSYEQYF; cdr3_nt: TGTGCCAGCACCACACAGGGGTCCTACGAGCAGTACTTC
v_call: TRBV7-6; j_call: TRBJ2-1; d_call: TRBD1; cdr3_aa: CASSSRQGTYNEQFF; cdr3_nt: TGTGCCAGCAGCTCAAGACAGGGCACCTACAATGAGCAGTTCTTC
v_call: TRBV19; j_call: TRBJ1-5; d_call: -; cdr3_aa: CASSITGWVGAQHF; cdr3_nt: TGTGCCAGTAGTATAACAGGGTGGGTTGGAGCCCAGCATTTT
v_call: TRBV30; j_call: TRBJ2-2; d_call: TRBD2; cdr3_aa: CAWSHGGRGKAGELFF; cdr3_nt: TGTGCCTGGAGTCACGGCGGGAGGGGGAAGGCCGGGGAGCTGTTTTTT
v_call: TRBV30; j_call: TRBJ1-1; d_call: TRBD1; cdr3_aa: CAWTTTGGYTEAFF; cdr3_nt: TGTGCCTGGACCACGACAGGGGGCTACACTGAAGCTTTCTTT
v_call: TRBV4-3; j_call: TRBJ2-2; d_call: -; cdr3_aa: CASSPMTGTGELFF; cdr3_nt: TGCGCCAGCAGCCCTATGACGGGCACCGGGGAGCTGTTTTTT
v_call: TRBV11-2; j_call: TRBJ2-6; d_call: -; cdr3_aa: CASSSLAMTLSGANVLTF; cdr3_nt: TGTGCCAGCAGTAGCTTAGCCATGACCCTCTCTGGGGCCAACGTCCTGACTTTC
v_call: TRBV30; j_call: TRBJ1-1; d_call: -; cdr3_aa: CAWSAVNTEAFF; cdr3_nt: TGTGCCTGGAGTGCTGTGAACACTGAAGCTTTCTTT
v_call: TRBV5-1; j_call: TRBJ2-1; d_call: TRBD2; cdr3_aa: CASSRTSGISPGVNEQFF; cdr3_nt: TGCGCCAGCAGCCGGACTAGCGGGATCTCGCCCGGGGTCAATGAGCAGTTCTTC
v_call: TRBV19; j_call: TRBJ2-3; d_call: -; cdr3_aa: CASSSGWGPDTQYF; cdr3_nt: TGTGCCAGTAGTAGCGGGTGGGGTCCAGATACGCAGTATTTT
v_call: TRBV6-5; j_call: TRBJ1-4; d_call: -; cdr3_aa: CASRSPGVNNEKLFF; cdr3_nt: TGTGCCAGCAGGTCACCGGGGGTTAATAATGAAAAACTGTTTTTT
v_call: TRBV5-1; j_call: TRBJ2-1; d_call: TRBD2; cdr3_aa: CASSLLNSGGEQFF; cdr3_nt: TGCGCCAGCAGCTTACTTAATAGCGGGGGTGAGCAGTTCTTC
v_call: TRBV19; j_call: TRBJ2-3; d_call: -; cdr3_aa: CASSIGTSTDTQYF; cdr3_nt: TGTGCCAGTAGTATAGGAACTAGCACAGATACGCAGTATTTT
v_call: TRBV9; j_call: TRBJ1-1; d_call: -; cdr3_aa: CASSAAGSLNTEAFF; cdr3_nt: TGTGCCAGCAGCGCAGCGGGCAGCCTGAACACTGAAGCTTTCTTT
v_call: TRBV6-5; j_call: TRBJ1-5; d_call: -; cdr3_aa: CASRGANNQPQHF; cdr3_nt: TGTGCCAGCCGGGGGGCAAACAATCAGCCCCAGCATTTT
v_call: TRBV7-8; j_call: TRBJ2-3; d_call: -; cdr3_aa: CASSLADTQYF; cdr3_nt: TGTGCCAGCAGCCTCGCAGATACGCAGTATTTT
v_call: TRBV7-2; j_call: TRBJ1-6; d_call: -; cdr3_aa: CASSLWGHYGNSPLHF; cdr3_nt: TGTGCCAGCAGCTTATGGGGACACTATGGAAATTCTCCCCTCCACTTT
v_call: TRBV7-9; j_call: TRBJ2-7; d_call: TRBD2; cdr3_aa: CASSFFGGDLSYEQYF; cdr3_nt: TGTGCCAGCAGCTTCTTTGGGGGGGACCTATCCTACGAGCAGTACTTC
v_call: TRBV4-1; j_call: TRBJ2-2; d_call: -; cdr3_aa: CASSLQGTGELFF; cdr3_nt: TGCGCCAGCAGCCTACAGGGAACCGGGGAGCTGTTTTTT
v_call: TRBV10-1; j_call: TRBJ2-5; d_call: -; cdr3_aa: CATSRENQETQYF; cdr3_nt: TGCGCCACCAGTCGGGAGAACCAAGAGACCCAGTACTTC
v_call: TRBV28; j_call: TRBJ2-1; d_call: TRBD1; cdr3_aa: CASSPGGASRNEQFF; cdr3_nt: TGTGCCAGCAGCCCAGGGGGCGCGTCTCGCAATGAGCAGTTCTTC
v_call: TRBV19; j_call: TRBJ1-1; d_call: -; cdr3_aa: CATNKRGEAFF; cdr3_nt: TGTGCCACTAATAAAAGGGGTGAAGCTTTCTTT
v_call: TRBV5-1; j_call: TRBJ1-2; d_call: TRBD1; cdr3_aa: CASNLGRGQGDSGGYTF; cdr3_nt: TGCGCCAGCAACCTTGGTCGGGGACAGGGCGATTCCGGCGGCTACACCTTC
v_call: TRBV11-2; j_call: TRBJ2-7; d_call: TRBD2; cdr3_aa: CASMGLADEQYF; cdr3_nt: TGTGCCAGTATGGGACTAGCGGACGAGCAGTACTTC
v_call: TRBV6-1; j_call: TRBJ2-2; d_call: TRBD1; cdr3_aa: CASSESPDRVVFF; cdr3_nt: TGTGCCAGCAGTGAATCCCCGGACAGGGTGGTGTTTTTT
v_call: TRBV30; j_call: TRBJ1-3; d_call: -; cdr3_aa: CAWSTTPPGNTIYF; cdr3_nt: TGTGCCTGGAGTACAACACCCCCTGGAAACACCATATATTTT
v_call: TRBV6-1; j_call: TRBJ1-1; d_call: TRBD1; cdr3_aa: CARVPRQGAGTEAFF; cdr3_nt: TGTGCCAGAGTCCCCAGACAGGGGGCGGGCACTGAAGCTTTCTTT
v_call: TRBV21-1; j_call: TRBJ2-2; d_call: -; cdr3_aa: CASSTAGELFF; cdr3_nt: TGTGCCAGCAGCACTGCCGGGGAGCTGTTTTTT